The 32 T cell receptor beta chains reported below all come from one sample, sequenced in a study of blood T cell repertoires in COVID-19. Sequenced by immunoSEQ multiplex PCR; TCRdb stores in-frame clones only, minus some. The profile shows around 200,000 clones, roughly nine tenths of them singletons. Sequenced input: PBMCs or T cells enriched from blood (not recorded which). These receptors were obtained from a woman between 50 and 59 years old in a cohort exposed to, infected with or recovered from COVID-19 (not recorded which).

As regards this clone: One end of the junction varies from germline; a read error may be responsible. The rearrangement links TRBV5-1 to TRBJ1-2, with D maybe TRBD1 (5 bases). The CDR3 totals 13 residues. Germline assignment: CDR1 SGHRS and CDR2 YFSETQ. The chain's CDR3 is CASSLRGNYDYTF. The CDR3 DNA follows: TGCGCCAGCAGCTTGAGGGGCAACTATGACTACACCTTC.

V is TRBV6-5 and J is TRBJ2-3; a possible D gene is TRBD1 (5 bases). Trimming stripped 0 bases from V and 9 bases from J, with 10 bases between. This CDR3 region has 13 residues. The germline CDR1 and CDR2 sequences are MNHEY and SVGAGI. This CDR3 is CASSYSGAETQYF. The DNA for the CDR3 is TGTGCCAGCAGTTACTCTGGGGCGGAAACGCAGTATTTT.

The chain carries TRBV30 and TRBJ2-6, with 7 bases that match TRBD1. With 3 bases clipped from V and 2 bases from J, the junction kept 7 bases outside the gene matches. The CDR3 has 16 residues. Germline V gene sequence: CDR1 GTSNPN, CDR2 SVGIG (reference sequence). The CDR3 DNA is TGTGCCTGGAGGACAGGGACAATGACTGGGGCCAACGTCCTGACTTTC. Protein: CAWRTGTMTGANVLTF.

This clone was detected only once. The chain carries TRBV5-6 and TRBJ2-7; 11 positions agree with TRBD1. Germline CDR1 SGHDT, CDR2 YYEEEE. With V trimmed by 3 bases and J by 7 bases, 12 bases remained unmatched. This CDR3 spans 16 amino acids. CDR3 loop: CASSSAPGQGALEQYF. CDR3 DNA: TGTGCCAGCAGCTCAGCTCCCGGACAGGGGGCGCTTGAGCAGTACTTC. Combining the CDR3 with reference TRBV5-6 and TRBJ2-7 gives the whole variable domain DAGVTQSPTHLIKTRGQQVTLRCSPKSGHDTVSWYQQALGQGPQFIFQYYEEEERQRGNFPDRFSGHQFPNYSSELNVNALLLGDSALYLCASSSAPGQGALEQYFGPGTRLTVT.

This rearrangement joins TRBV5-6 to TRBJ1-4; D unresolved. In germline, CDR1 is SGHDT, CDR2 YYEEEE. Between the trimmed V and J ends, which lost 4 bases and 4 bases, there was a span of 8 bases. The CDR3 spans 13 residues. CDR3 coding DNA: TGTGCCAGCAGCCGTCGGGGTAATGAAAAACTGTTTTTT. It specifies CASSRRGNEKLFF. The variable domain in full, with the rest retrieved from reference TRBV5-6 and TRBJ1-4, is DAGVTQSPTHLIKTRGQQVTLRCSPKSGHDTVSWYQQALGQGPQFIFQYYEEEERQRGNFPDRFSGHQFPNYSSELNVNALLLGDSALYLCASSRRGNEKLFFGSGTQLSVL.

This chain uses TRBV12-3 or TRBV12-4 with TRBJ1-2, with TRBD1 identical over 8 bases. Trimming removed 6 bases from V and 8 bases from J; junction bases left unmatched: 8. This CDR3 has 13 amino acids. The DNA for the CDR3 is TGTGCCAGCAGCTCCACCACAGGGGGGGGCTACACCTTC. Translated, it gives CASSSTTGGGYTF.

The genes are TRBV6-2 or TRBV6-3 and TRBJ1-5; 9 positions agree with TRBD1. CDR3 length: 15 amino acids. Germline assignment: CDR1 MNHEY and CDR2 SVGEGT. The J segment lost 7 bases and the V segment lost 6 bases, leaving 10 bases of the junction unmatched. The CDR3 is CASSPPGQGNQPQHF. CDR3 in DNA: TGTGCCAGCAGCCCACCGGGACAGGGAAACCAGCCCCAGCATTTT.

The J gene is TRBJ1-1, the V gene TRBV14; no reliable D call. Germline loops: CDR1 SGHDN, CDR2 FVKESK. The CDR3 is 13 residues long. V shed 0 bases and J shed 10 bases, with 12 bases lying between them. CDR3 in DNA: TGTGCCAGCAGCCAAGAAAGGTACCGGGGAGCTTTCTTT. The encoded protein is CASSQERYRGAFF.

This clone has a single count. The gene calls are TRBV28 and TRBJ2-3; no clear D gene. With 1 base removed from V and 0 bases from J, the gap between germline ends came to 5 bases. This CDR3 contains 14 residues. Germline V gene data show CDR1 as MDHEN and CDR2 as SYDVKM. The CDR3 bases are TGTGCCAGCAGTTTATCGGTGAGCACAGATACGCAGTATTTT. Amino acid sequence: CASSLSVSTDTQYF.

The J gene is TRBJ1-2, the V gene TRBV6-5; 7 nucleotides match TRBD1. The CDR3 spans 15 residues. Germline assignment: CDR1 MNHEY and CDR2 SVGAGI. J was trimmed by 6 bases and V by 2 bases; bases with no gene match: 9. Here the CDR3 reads CASSYTPGTVNGYTF. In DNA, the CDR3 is TGTGCCAGCAGTTACACGCCAGGGACAGTTAATGGCTACACCTTC.

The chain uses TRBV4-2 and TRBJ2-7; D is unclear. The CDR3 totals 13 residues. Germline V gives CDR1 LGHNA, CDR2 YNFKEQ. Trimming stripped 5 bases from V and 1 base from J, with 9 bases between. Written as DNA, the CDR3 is TGTGCCAGCAGCTCAGACACTTCCTACGAGCAGTACTTC. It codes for CASSSDTSYEQYF.

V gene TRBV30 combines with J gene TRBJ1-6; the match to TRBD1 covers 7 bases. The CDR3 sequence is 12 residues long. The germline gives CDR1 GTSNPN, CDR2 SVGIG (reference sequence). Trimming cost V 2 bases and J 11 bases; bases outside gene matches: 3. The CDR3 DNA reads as TGTGCCTGGAGTCGGGACAGAACACCCCTCCACTTT. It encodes CAWSRDRTPLHF.

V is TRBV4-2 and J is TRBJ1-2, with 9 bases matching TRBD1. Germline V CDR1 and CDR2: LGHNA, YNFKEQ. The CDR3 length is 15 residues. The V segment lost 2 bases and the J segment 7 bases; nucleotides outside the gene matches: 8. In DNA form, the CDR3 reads TGTGCCAGCAGCCAACCTTACAGGGGGCCCCTTGGCTACACCTTC. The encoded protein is CASSQPYRGPLGYTF.

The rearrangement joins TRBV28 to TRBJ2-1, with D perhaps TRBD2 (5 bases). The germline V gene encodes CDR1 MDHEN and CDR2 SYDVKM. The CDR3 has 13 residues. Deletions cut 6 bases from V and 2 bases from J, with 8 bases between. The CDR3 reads CASRNGAYNEQFF. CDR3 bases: TGTGCCAGCAGGAACGGGGCCTACAATGAGCAGTTCTTC.

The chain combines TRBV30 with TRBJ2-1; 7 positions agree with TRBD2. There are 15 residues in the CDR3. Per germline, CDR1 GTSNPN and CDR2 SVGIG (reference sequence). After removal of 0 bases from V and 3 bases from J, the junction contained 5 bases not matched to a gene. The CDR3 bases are TGTGCCTGGAGTGTAGGGCTAGCGGACTACAATGAGCAGTTCTTC. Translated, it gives CAWSVGLADYNEQFF.

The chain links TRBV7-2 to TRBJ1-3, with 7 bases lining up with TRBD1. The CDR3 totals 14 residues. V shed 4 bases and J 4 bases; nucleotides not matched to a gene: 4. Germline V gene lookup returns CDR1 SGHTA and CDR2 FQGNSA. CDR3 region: CASSSRQGGNTIYF. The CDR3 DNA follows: TGTGCCAGCAGCTCGAGACAGGGCGGAAACACCATATATTTT.

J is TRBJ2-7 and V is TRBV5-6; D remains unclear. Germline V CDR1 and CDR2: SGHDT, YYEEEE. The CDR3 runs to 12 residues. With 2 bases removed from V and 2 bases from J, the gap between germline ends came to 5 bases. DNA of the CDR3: TGTGCCAGCAGCTTTCAGACCTACGAGCAGTACTTC. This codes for CASSFQTYEQYF.

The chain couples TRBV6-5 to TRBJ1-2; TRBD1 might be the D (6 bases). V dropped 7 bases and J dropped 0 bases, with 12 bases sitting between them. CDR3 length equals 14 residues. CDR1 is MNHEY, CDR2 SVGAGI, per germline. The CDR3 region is CASNPTGSNYGYTF. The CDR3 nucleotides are TGTGCCAGCAACCCGACAGGATCTAACTATGGCTACACCTTC.

The CDR3 is CASRRSDTQYF. CDR3 nucleotides: TGTGCCTCCAGGAGGTCAGATACGCAGTATTTT. The chain links TRBV3-1 (or the pseudogene TRBV3-2) to TRBJ2-3; TRBD2 might be the D (5 bases). The germline V gene has CDR1 LGHDT and CDR2 YNNKEL (reference sequence). Trimming removed 11 bases at V and 4 bases at J, with 10 bases between. This CDR3 is built from 11 residues.

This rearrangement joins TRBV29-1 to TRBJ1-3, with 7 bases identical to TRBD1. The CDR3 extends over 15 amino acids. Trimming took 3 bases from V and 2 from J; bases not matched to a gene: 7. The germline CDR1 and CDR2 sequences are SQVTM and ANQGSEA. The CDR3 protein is CSVDQQGVAGNTIYF. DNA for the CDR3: TGCAGCGTTGACCAGCAGGGGGTTGCTGGAAACACCATATATTTT.

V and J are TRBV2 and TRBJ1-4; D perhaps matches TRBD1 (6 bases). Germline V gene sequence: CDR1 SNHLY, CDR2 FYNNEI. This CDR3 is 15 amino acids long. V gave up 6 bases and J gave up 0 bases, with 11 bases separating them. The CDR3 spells CASRLRTATNEKLFF. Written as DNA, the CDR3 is TGTGCCAGCAGGTTGAGGACAGCAACTAATGAAAAACTGTTTTTT. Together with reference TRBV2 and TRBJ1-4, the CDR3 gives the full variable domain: EPEVTQTPSHQVTQMGQEVILRCVPISNHLYFYWYRQILGQKVEFLVSFYNNEISEKSEIFDDQFSVERPDGSNFTLKIRSTKLEDSAMYFCASRLRTATNEKLFFGSGTQLSVL.

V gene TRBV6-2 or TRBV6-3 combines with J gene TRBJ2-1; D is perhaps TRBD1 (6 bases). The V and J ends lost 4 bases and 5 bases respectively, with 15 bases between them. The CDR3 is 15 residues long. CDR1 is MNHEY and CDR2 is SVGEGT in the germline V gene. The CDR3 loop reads CASSSRQALNNEQFF. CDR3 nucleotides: TGTGCCAGCAGTTCCCGACAGGCCCTCAACAATGAGCAGTTCTTC.

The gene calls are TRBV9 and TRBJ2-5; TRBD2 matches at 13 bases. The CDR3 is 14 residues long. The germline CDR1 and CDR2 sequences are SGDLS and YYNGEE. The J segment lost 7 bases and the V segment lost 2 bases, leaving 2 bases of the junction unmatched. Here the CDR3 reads CASSVTSGGSTQYF. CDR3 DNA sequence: TGTGCCAGCAGCGTGACTAGCGGGGGGTCGACCCAGTACTTC.

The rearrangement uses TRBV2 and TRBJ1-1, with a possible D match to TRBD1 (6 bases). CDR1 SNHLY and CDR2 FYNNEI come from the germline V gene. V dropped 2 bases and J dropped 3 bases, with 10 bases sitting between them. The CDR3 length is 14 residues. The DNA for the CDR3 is TGTGCCAGCAGTGAACTGGGGGCGGACACTGAAGCTTTCTTT. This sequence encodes CASSELGADTEAFF. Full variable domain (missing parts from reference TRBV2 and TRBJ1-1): EPEVTQTPSHQVTQMGQEVILRCVPISNHLYFYWYRQILGQKVEFLVSFYNNEISEKSEIFDDQFSVERPDGSNFTLKIRSTKLEDSAMYFCASSELGADTEAFFGQGTRLTVV.

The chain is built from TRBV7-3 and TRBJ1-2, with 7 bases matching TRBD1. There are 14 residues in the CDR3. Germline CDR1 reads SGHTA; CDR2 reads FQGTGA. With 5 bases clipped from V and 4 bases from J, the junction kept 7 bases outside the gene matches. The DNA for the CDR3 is TGTGCCAGCAGCCCCCAGGGGACAGCCTATGGCTACACCTTC. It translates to CASSPQGTAYGYTF. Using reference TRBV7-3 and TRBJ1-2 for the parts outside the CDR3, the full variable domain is GAGVSQTPSNKVTEKGKYVELRCDPISGHTALYWYRQSLGQGPEFLIYFQGTGAADDSGLPNDRFFAVRPEGSVSTLKIQRTERGDSAVYLCASSPQGTAYGYTFGSGTRLTVV.

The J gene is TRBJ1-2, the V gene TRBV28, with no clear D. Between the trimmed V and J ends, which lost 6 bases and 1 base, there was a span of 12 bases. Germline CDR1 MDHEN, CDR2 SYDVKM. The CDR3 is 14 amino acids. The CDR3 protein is CASSITGSNYGYTF. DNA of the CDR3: TGTGCCAGCAGCATCACCGGGAGTAACTATGGCTACACCTTC.

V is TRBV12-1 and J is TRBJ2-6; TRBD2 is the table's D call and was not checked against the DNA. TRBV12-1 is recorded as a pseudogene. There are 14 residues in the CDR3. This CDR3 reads CAHKGGAGANVLTF. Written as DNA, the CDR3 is TGTGCCCACAAGGGGGGGGCTGGGGCCAACGTCCTGACTTTC.

The chain's CDR3 is CASSDRGPGYTF. DNA for the CDR3: TGTGCCAGCAGTGACAGGGGACCTGGCTACACCTTC. The rearrangement links TRBV2 to TRBJ1-2; TRBD1 is a possible D gene (6 bases). The V gene's germline CDR1 is SNHLY and CDR2 FYNNEI. The CDR3 has 12 residues. Trimming cost V 3 bases and J 7 bases, with 9 bases left between them.

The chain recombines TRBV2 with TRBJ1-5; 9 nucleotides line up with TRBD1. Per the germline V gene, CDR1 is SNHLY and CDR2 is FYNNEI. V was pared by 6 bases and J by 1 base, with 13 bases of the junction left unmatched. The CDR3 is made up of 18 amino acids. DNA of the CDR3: TGTGCCAGCAGCCCGGGACAGGGAAAAGGCGGGAGCAATCAGCCCCAGCATTTT. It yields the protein CASSPGQGKGGSNQPQHF.

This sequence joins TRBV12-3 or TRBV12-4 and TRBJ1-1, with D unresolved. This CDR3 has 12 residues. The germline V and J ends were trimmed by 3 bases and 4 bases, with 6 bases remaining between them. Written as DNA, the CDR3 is TGTGCCAGCAGTTTTCCCCTCACTGAAGCTTTCTTT. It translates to CASSFPLTEAFF.

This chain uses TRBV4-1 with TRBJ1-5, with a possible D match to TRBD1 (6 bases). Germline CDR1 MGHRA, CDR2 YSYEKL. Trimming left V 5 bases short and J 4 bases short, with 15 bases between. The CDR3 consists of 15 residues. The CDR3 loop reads CASSFNRDWNQPQHF. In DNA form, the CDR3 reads TGCGCCAGCAGCTTTAACAGGGATTGGAATCAGCCCCAGCATTTT.

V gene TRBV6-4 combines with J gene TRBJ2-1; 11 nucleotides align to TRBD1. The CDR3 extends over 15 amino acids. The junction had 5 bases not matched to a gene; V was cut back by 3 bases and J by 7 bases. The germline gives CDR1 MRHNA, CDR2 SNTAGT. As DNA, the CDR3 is TGTGCCAGCAGTGAACGGACAGGGGGCGAAAATGAGCAGTTCTTC. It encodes CASSERTGGENEQFF.